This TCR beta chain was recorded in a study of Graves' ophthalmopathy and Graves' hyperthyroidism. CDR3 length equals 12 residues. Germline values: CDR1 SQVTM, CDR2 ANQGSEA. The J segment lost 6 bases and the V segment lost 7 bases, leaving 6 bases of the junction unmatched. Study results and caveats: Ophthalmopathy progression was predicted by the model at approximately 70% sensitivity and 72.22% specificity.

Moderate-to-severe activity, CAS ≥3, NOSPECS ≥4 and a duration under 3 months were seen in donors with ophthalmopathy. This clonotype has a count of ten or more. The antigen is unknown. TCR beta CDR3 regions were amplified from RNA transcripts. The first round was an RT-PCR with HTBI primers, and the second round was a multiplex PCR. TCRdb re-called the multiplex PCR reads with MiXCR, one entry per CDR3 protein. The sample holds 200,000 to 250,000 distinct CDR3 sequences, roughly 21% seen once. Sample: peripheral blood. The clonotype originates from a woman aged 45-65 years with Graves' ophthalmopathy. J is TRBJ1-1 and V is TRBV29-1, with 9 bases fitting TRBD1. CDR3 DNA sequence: TGCAGCGGGGGACAGGGTGGGGCTGAAGCTTTCTTT. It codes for CSGGQGGAEAFF.